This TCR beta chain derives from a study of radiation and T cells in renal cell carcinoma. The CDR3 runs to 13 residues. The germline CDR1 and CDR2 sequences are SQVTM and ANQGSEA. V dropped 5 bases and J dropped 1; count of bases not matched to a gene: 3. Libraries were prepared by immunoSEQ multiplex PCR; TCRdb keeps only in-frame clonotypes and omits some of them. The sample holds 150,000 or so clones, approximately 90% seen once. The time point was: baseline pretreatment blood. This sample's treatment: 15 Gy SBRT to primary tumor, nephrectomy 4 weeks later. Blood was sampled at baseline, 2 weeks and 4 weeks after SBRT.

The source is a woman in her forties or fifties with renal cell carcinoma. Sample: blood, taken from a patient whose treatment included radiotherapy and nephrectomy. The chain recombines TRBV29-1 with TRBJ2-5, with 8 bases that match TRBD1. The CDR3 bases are TGCAGCGTTTTTGGGACAGGCCAAGAGACCCAGTACTTC. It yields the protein CSVFGTGQETQYF. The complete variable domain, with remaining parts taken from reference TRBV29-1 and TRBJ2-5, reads SAVISQKPSRDICQRGTSLTIQCQVDSQVTMMFWYRQQPGQSLTLIATANQGSEATYESGFVIDKFPISRPNLTFSTLTVSNMSPEDSSIYLCSVFGTGQETQYFGPGTRLLVL.